This T cell receptor (beta chain) was retrieved from a study of read filtering for tumor transcriptome and immune sequencing. Study as a whole: The cohort had over 16 men and some 13 women aged about 40 to 90, mean around 66 years.

Molecular barcoded adaptors covering alpha/delta and beta/gamma chains were used on approximately 400 ng RNA. TCRdb re-analysed the reads in MiXCR, keeping a single row per CDR3 protein. Among 100,000 to 150,000 distinct CDR3 sequences listed, approximately 13% were seen once. With V trimmed by 2 bases and J by 5 bases, 13 bases remained unmatched. Germline V CDR1 and CDR2: MNHNY, SVGAGI (reference sequence). The CDR3 length is 17 residues. This clonotype has a handful of counts. The chain recombines TRBV6-6 with TRBJ2-5; 8 nucleotides match TRBD1. The origin of this receptor is a donor aged 40 or older with multiple myeloma. The sample taken for sequencing was a population of CD138-negative cells sorted from bone marrow. The CDR3 loop reads CASSYPEDREATETQYF. In DNA, the CDR3 is TGTGCCAGCAGTTACCCGGAGGACAGGGAAGCAACGGAGACCCAGTACTTC.